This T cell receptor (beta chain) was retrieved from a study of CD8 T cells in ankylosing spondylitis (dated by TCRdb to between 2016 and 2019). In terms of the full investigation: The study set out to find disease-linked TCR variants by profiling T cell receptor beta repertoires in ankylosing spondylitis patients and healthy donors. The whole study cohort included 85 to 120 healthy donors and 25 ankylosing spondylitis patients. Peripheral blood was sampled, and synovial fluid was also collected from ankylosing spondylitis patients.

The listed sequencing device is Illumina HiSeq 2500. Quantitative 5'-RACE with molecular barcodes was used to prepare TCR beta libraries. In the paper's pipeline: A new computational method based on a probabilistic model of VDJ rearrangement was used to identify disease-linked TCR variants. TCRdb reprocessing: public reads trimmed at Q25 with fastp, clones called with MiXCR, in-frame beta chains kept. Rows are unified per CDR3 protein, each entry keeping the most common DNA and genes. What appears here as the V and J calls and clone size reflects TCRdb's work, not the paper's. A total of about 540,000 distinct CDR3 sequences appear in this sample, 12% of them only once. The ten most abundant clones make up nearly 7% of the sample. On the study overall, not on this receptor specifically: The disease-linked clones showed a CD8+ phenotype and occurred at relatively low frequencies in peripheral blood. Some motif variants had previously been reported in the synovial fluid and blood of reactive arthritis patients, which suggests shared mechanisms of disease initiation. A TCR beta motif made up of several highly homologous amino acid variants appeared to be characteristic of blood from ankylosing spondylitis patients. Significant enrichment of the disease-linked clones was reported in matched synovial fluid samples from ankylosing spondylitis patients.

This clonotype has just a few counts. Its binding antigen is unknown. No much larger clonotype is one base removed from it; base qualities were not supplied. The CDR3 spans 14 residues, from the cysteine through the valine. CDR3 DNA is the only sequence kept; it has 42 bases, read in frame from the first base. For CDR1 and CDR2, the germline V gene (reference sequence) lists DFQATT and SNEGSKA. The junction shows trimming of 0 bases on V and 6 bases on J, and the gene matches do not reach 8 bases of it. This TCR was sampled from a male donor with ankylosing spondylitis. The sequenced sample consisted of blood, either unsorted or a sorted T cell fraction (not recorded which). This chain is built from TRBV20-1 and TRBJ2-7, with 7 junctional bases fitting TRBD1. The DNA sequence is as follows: TGCAGTGCTAGAGACCCGGGACAGCTCTCCGAGCAGTACGTC. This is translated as CSARDPGQLSEQYV.